This T cell receptor beta chain was sequenced during a study of blood T cell repertoires in COVID-19. Study background: Samples came from the United States, Italy and Spain, spanning acute and convalescent COVID-19. Sources were T cells, B-cell-depleted T cells, or PBMCs; the material itself was cDNA or gDNA.

Authors' methods: Amplified reference gene primers provided the basis for estimating nucleated cell counts. Assay: immunoSEQ multiplex PCR; the TCRdb copy retains only in-frame clones and omits some. V, J and clone size reflect that table, while D and trimming were determined from the DNA. The data hold about 200,000 clones, with approximately 87% observed a single time. This CDR3 spans 12 amino acids. Germline loops: CDR1 LNHDA, CDR2 SQIVND (reference sequence). With 5 bases clipped from V and 9 bases from J, the junction kept 4 bases outside the gene matches. The sequencing sample was made of peripheral blood. The J gene is TRBJ2-3, the V gene TRBV19, with 8 positions matching TRBD2. This clonotype was sampled from a man aged 60-69 years who had recovered from COVID-19. As DNA, the CDR3 is TGTGCCAGTAGTCCGGGACTAGTCACGCAGTATTTT. It is translated as CASSPGLVTQYF.